What follows describes a single T cell receptor (beta chain). The length of the CDR3 is 16 residues. The ends lost 2 bases at V and 2 bases at J; junction bases unmatched: 4. CDR1 and CDR2 from the germline V gene are SGHTA and FQGNSA. These data are taken from a study of blood T cell repertoires in COVID-19. Overall study: The United States, Italy and Spain were the sources of the acute and convalescent COVID-19 samples. In each case, the material was cDNA or gDNA derived from T cells, B-cell-depleted T cells, or PBMCs.

In the source study's methods: Reference gene primer amplification gave estimated nucleated cell counts. Sequenced by immunoSEQ multiplex PCR; TCRdb stores in-frame clones only, minus some. V, J and clone size were drawn from that table, and D and trimming were deduced from the DNA. This sample has 250,000 to 300,000 clones; 75% to 90% occur once, and the top ten carry approximately 2%. The sequenced material came from peripheral blood. The chain joins TRBV7-2 to TRBJ2-1, with TRBD2 matching 9 bases. The sequence was collected from a young man with active or convalescent COVID-19. This CDR3 reads CASSLIGGGAYNEQFF. Here the CDR3 DNA reads TGTGCCAGCAGCTTAATCGGCGGGGGGGCCTACAATGAGCAGTTCTTC.